The T cell receptor (beta chain) under discussion was sequenced for a study of technical replicates of blood from a handful of donors (dated by TCRdb to the late 2010s). Preparation of the library involved the immunoSEQ multiplex PCR assay. Drawn from immuneACCESS, this table holds only the in-frame rearrangements with V and J called that TCRdb kept. Clones are partly lost; checked studies trace under half to an unresolved V gene and leave the rest unexplained. This sample lists 70,000 to 85,000 clones; around 97% were detected once. Less than 0.2% of the sample is in the top ten clones. V is pruned by 6 bases and J by 4 bases, leaving 14 bases of the junction without a gene match. Per the germline V gene, SNHLY is the CDR1 and FYNNEI is the CDR2. From its cysteine to its phenylalanine, the CDR3 spans 17 amino acids. The DNA shown is the 51-base CDR3, in frame from base 1. Points on this clone: The clone's antigen remains unknown. No clone much larger than this one lies a single base away; base qualities are absent.

The receptor chain draws on TRBV2 and TRBJ2-1; the central 8 bases match TRBD1. Sequenced material: T cells isolated from PBMCs. The TCR sequence derives from a human donor in good health. At the DNA level, the sequence is TGTGCCAGCAGACGTCAGGGGGCGTCGGGGGTATACAATGAGCAGTTCTTC. It encodes CASRRQGASGVYNEQFF.